These T cell receptor beta chains were read from a single sample in a study of T cell responses to AZD1222 COVID-19 vaccine. The method was immunoSEQ multiplex PCR; TCRdb's version includes in-frame clones alone and lacks a portion of them. The data show 180,000 or so clones, with about nine tenths seen just once and around 1.6% held by the top ten. The source was peripheral blood, collected 28 days after the second AZD1222 dose. The receptors were gathered from an adult who received the AZD1222 COVID-19 vaccine. Each CDR3 is given with its conserved first and last residue. The order of the fields is clone size, J gene, D gene, V gene, CDR3 protein, CDR3 DNA. A D gene is named only where the DNA matches it firmly. Size is stated for part of the rows, as once, few or many counts, or as a class when the clone is expanded.

>.|TRBJ1-5|.|TRBV19
CASSFGLKRGNQPQHF
TGTGCCAGTAGTTTCGGACTGAAAAGGGGCAATCAGCCCCAGCATTTT
>.|TRBJ1-2|.|TRBV14
CASSPAEFYGYTF
TGTGCCAGCAGCCCCGCAGAATTCTATGGCTACACCTTC
>once|TRBJ2-2|.|TRBV7-8
CASIEPNTGELFF
TGTGCCAGCATCGAACCGAACACCGGGGAGCTGTTTTTT
>.|TRBJ2-3|.|TRBV9
CASSVEMGRGRNTDTQYF
TGTGCCAGCAGCGTAGAGATGGGGCGGGGGCGAAACACAGATACGCAGTATTTT
>.|TRBJ1-2|.|TRBV6-2/TRBV6-3
CASSYTGTNYGYTF
TGTGCCAGCAGTTACACAGGAACTAACTATGGCTACACCTTC
>.|TRBJ1-6|.|TRBV11-2
CASSSWTVSPLHF
TGTGCCAGCAGCTCTTGGACAGTTTCACCCCTCCACTTT
>.|TRBJ2-5|TRBD1|TRBV28
CASSTGGRRETQYF
TGTGCCAGCAGTACAGGGGGCCGCCGAGAGACCCAGTACTTC
>.|TRBJ2-3|TRBD2|TRBV7-3
CASSLRRRGSPLAGVGTDTQYF
TGTGCCAGCAGCTTAAGACGGAGAGGGTCCCCACTGGCGGGAGTGGGAACAGATACGCAGTATTTT
>once|TRBJ2-7|.|TRBV7-2
CASSLVGVGSGSSYEQYF
TGTGCCAGCAGCTTAGTGGGGGTTGGTAGCGGATCCTCCTACGAGCAGTACTTC
>.|TRBJ2-1|TRBD2|TRBV3-1/TRBV3-2
CASSRSGGYEQFF
TGTGCCAGCAGCCGTAGCGGGGGCTATGAGCAGTTCTTC
>.|TRBJ1-6|.|TRBV6-1
CASSELRSSYGNSPLHF
TGTGCCAGCAGTGAATTAAGGTCTTCTTATGGGAATTCACCCCTCCACTTT
>.|TRBJ1-6|.|TRBV7-2
CASSFRENSPLHF
TGTGCCAGCAGCTTCCGGGAAAATTCACCCCTCCACTTT
>.|TRBJ1-2|.|TRBV2
CATAREVSYGYTF
TGTGCCACCGCTAGGGAAGTCTCCTATGGCTACACCTTC
>.|TRBJ1-5|.|TRBV27
CASSGLPPGPQHF
TGTGCCAGCAGTGGCCTCCCTCCTGGACCCCAGCATTTT
>.|TRBJ1-2|.|TRBV18
CASSPSSDGYTF
TGTGCCAGCTCACCATCGTCAGATGGCTACACCTTC
>.|TRBJ2-2|.|TRBV7-2
CASSFRITTGELFF
TGTGCCAGCAGCTTCAGGATCACCACCGGGGAGCTGTTTTTT
>.|TRBJ1-2|.|TRBV5-1
CASSDAGSLNF
TGCGCCAGCAGCGACGCAGGTTCCTTAAACTTC
>.|TRBJ2-3|.|TRBV5-1
CASGWVQTDTQYF
TGCGCCAGCGGGTGGGTCCAGACAGATACGCAGTATTTT
>.|TRBJ1-5|TRBD1|TRBV6-2/TRBV6-3
CASSPGQVDQPQHF
TGTGCCAGCAGTCCAGGACAGGTCGATCAGCCCCAGCATTTT
>.|TRBJ2-1|.|TRBV6-6
CASSQGGTAYNEQFF
TGTGCCAGCAGTCAAGGAGGGACAGCTTACAATGAGCAGTTCTTC
>.|TRBJ2-5|.|TRBV6-5
CASNPGWVETQYF
TGTGCCAGCAACCCCGGCTGGGTGGAGACCCAGTACTTC
>.|TRBJ2-3|TRBD1|TRBV7-3
CASSLQGARADTQYF
TGTGCCAGCAGCTTACAGGGGGCGAGAGCAGATACGCAGTATTTT